This TCR beta chain comes out of a study of beta chain features in type 1 diabetes (dated by TCRdb to the late 2010s). About the full investigation: Mean age, gender distribution, total cell number and subset yield did not differ between patients and healthy donors. A total of 107,917,701 sorted cells were examined across all samples, and the number of cells per subset was strongly correlated with RNA yield. In the study, TCRB repertoires of sorted circulating CD4+ T cell subsets from recently diagnosed type 1 diabetes patients were compared with those of matched healthy donors. Naive and central memory subsets were obtained from all 30 or so donors, but regulatory and stem cell-like memory subsets were isolated from only 8 patients and roughly 8 healthy donors. Results and caveats for the whole study, not just this receptor: A moderate but significant shortening of TCRB CDR3 length was observed in type 1 diabetes patients in all four CD4+ subsets. At VDJ recombination sites, type 1 diabetes patients had fewer insertions and more deleted nucleotides, which implies abnormalities in thymic rearrangement. Shorter templates might have been favored by PCR, but patient and control samples were amplified and corrected together, so both groups would have been affected equally by any skew. Because small numbers of individuals were included in the HLA sub-analyses, any influence of HLA type on TCRB rearrangement was left unresolved. Because cDNA was sequenced instead of genomic DNA, highly expressing activated cells could be over-represented, though the groups showed no difference in activation or CD3 levels. Naive, central memory and regulatory TCRB repertoires appeared to be more alike among patients than among healthy donors.

The High Capacity cDNA Reverse Transcription Kit was used to reverse transcribe all of the isolated RNA, meaning that expressed TCRB transcripts were what got sequenced. Naive, central memory and regulatory T cell samples underwent deep immunoSEQ sequencing, averaging around 4 million total reads per sample. Sorted cells were lysed in RLT buffer, and RNA was extracted using DNase-treated RNeasy Micro or Mini kits according to cell number. To prevent cross-contamination, every cell subset was processed on its own, while patient and healthy donor samples were processed together. Using the immunoSEQ multiplex PCR, TCRB sequences were amplified from cDNA into 87-bp fragments spanning the CDR3 region. Sequencing of the amplicons was performed on the Illumina HiSeq platform. From the authors' description of their analysis: Synthetic template baselines were used to correct PCR bias computationally, reads within Hamming distance 2 were collapsed, and singletons that could not be merged were discarded. Reads were aligned against IMGT to assign V, D and J genes, CDR3 length and insertions or deletions at six rearrangement sites. Within each subset, clonotype counts were normalized to the number of sorted cells before true diversity and Gini coefficients were calculated with the tcR R package. The overlap coefficient, calculated on TCRB nucleotide sequences, was used to quantify repertoire sharing. Out-of-frame TCRB sequences from naive cells were analyzed to stand in for the pre-selection repertoire. Drawn from immuneACCESS, this table holds only the in-frame rearrangements with V and J called that TCRdb kept. Clones are partly lost; checked studies trace under half to an unresolved V gene and leave the rest unexplained. The DNA was the basis for D and trimming; V, J and clone size are from that table. The sample has 300,000 to 400,000 clones on record, roughly 14% of them singletons. The leading ten clones occupy roughly 0.015% of the sample.

The germline V gene (reference sequence) gives CDR1 as LNHDA and CDR2 as SQIVND. Inclusive of the bounding cysteine and phenylalanine, the CDR3 is 14 residues long. Of all the DNA, just the CDR3 is kept, 42 bases in frame from base 1. Trimming takes 5 bases off V and 6 bases off J; junction bases not matched to a gene: 10. A remark on this clone: What this receptor recognizes is not known. There are no base qualities to consult, and no much larger clone falls within one base.

Each donor gave one peripheral blood draw, approximately 0.11 L on average, collected into heparinised tubes. A BD FACSAria II was used to sort naive, central memory, regulatory and stem cell-like memory CD4+ T cells with a panel that included CD45RO, CCR7, CD25, CD127, CD95 and CD27. All sorted populations exceeded 98% purity. PBMCs were isolated immediately by Lymphoprep density gradient centrifugation and stained directly without culture. So that batch effects would be minimized, each experiment stained and sorted samples in pairs, pairing one healthy donor with one patient. Sequencing was performed on naive CD4+ T cells from blood. The sample's cell subset or site label, decoded: true naive CD4+ T cells. This receptor was identified in a woman aged 18-35 years with type 1 diabetes. In this chain, TRBV19 is recombined with TRBJ2-7, with TRBD1 matching 7 junction bases. The CDR3 sequence is CASSPGQSLGEQYF. The DNA is as follows: TGTGCCAGTAGTCCGGGACAGTCGTTAGGCGAGCAGTACTTC.